This T cell receptor beta chain was sequenced for a study of Ad26.COV2.S vaccination and SARS-CoV-2 variants. The repertoire was sequenced with immunoSEQ multiplex PCR; TCRdb's copy has only in-frame clones and lacks some. The repertoire consists of roughly 350,000 clones, with around 89% occurring once and the leading ten covering around 5.8%. The treatment denotes: some 20 received Ad26.COV2.S at low or high dose, single or two shots; about 5 received placebo; per-sample allocation not given. Repertoires come from day 63 after the first vaccine or placebo injection. V lost 5 bases and J lost 0, with 11 bases in between. The CDR3 consists of 15 residues. Germline V gene data show CDR1 as SGHTA and CDR2 as FQGTGA.

This clonotype was sampled from a person between 18 and 65 years old who received the Ad26.COV2.S COVID-19 vaccine or a placebo. The gene calls are TRBV7-3 and TRBJ1-3; D is uncertain. Sequencing used peripheral blood, obtained in a trial of Ad26.COV2.S vaccine versus placebo. Written as DNA, the CDR3 is TGTGCCAGCAGCCTCCAGTTTGGCTCTGGAAACACCATATATTTT. Amino acid sequence: CASSLQFGSGNTIYF.